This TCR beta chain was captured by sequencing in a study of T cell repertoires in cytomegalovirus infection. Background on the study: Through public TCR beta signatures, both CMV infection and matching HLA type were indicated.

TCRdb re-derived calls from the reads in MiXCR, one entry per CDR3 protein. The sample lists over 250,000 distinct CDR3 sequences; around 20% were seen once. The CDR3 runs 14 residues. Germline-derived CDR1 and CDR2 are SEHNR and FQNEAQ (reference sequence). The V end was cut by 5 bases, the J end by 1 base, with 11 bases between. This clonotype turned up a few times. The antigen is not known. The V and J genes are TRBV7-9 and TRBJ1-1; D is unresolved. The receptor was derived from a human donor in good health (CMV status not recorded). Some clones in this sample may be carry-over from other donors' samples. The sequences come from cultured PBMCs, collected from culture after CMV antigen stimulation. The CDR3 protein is CASSPRGPNTEAFF. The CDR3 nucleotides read TGTGCCAGCAGCCCCCGCGGTCCGAACACTGAAGCTTTCTTT.